The rows below give T cell receptor beta chains drawn from one sample of a study of blood T cell repertoires in COVID-19. Sequenced by immunoSEQ multiplex PCR; TCRdb stores in-frame clones only, minus some. The sample lists roughly 200,000 clones, 88% occurring once. Sequenced input: peripheral blood. These receptors all stem from a man between 18 and 29 years old with active or convalescent COVID-19. Each CDR3 is given with its conserved first and last residue. A D gene is named only where the DNA matches it firmly. Not all rows give a size; the values are once, few, many and, for expanded clones, a class.

CDR3 protein,CDR3 DNA,clone size,V gene,D gene,J gene
CASSSPGVRASEQYF,TGTGCCAGCAGCTCCCCGGGGGTCAGGGCCAGCGAGCAGTACTTC,.,TRBV6-2/TRBV6-3,.,TRBJ2-7
CASSILGGSNQPQHF,TGTGCCAGTAGTATCCTAGGTGGTAGCAATCAGCCCCAGCATTTT,.,TRBV19,.,TRBJ1-5
CASSPRQGNYEQYF,TGCGCCAGCAGCCCACGACAGGGGAACTACGAGCAGTACTTC,.,TRBV5-1,TRBD1,TRBJ2-7
CASTTQGSPYEQYF,TGTGCCAGCACCACGCAGGGTAGCCCCTACGAGCAGTACTTC,.,TRBV6-5,.,TRBJ2-7
CATRSYGSGAGELFF,TGTGCCACCCGCTCGTACGGCTCCGGAGCCGGGGAGCTGTTTTTT,.,TRBV15,.,TRBJ2-2
CASSLMASGVSYNEQFF,TGTGCCAGCAGCTTGATGGCTAGCGGGGTCTCCTACAATGAGCAGTTCTTC,.,TRBV5-4,TRBD2,TRBJ2-1
CASSLYPQGETQYF,TGTGCCAGCAGCTTATATCCCCAGGGAGAGACCCAGTACTTC,once,TRBV7-2,.,TRBJ2-5
CASSSTGEAFF,TGTGCCAGCAGCTCCACAGGGGAAGCTTTCTTT,.,TRBV11-2,.,TRBJ1-1
CASSPRLDPYNEQFF,TGTGCCAGCAGCCCCCGACTAGATCCCTACAATGAGCAGTTCTTC,.,TRBV7-3,.,TRBJ2-1
CASSSQSGITAFF,TGTGCCAGCAGTTCGCAATCCGGGATAACAGCTTTCTTT,.,TRBV12-3/TRBV12-4,.,TRBJ1-1
CASSSSGQGNEKLFF,TGTGCCAGCAGCTCTTCAGGGCAGGGTAATGAAAAACTGTTTTTT,.,TRBV7-9,.,TRBJ1-4
CASSVVQGGSPLHF,TGTGCCAGCAGCGTCGTACAGGGGGGTTCACCCCTCCACTTT,.,TRBV5-5,TRBD1,TRBJ1-6
CASSHRGLSYEQYF,TGTGCCAGCAGCCACAGGGGTCTCTCCTACGAGCAGTACTTC,.,TRBV2,TRBD1,TRBJ2-7
CASSGRGSYNSPLHF,TGTGCCAGCAGCGGAAGGGGATCCTATAATTCACCCCTCCACTTT,few,TRBV5-8,.,TRBJ1-6
CASSLTGSNQPQHF,TGTGCCAGCAGCTTAACAGGTAGCAATCAGCCCCAGCATTTT,.,TRBV7-8,.,TRBJ1-5
CASSLHGSNYGYTF,TGTGCCAGCAGCTTACACGGGTCTAACTATGGCTACACCTTC,.,TRBV11-1,.,TRBJ1-2
CASSDLRTGNTEAFF,TGTGCCAGCAGCGATCTCCGGACAGGGAATACTGAAGCTTTCTTT,.,TRBV5-5,TRBD1,TRBJ1-1
CASSLGGQGSSGNTIYF,TGTGCCAGCAGCTTAGGCGGACAGGGCTCGAGTGGAAACACCATATATTTT,.,TRBV7-6,TRBD1,TRBJ1-3
CASSQAPLTANYGYTF,TGCGCCAGCAGCCAGGCCCCCCTGACAGCTAACTATGGCTACACCTTC,.,TRBV4-1,.,TRBJ1-2
CASSQEDRGGDTQYF,TGCGCCAGCAGCCAAGAGGACAGGGGAGGGGATACGCAGTATTTT,.,TRBV5-1,TRBD1,TRBJ2-3
CASSFADRNTGELFF,TGCGCCAGCAGCTTTGCGGACAGAAACACCGGGGAGCTGTTTTTT,.,TRBV5-1,.,TRBJ2-2
CASSRDGGAHNEQFF,TGTGCCAGCAGCCGGGACGGGGGGGCACACAATGAGCAGTTCTTC,.,TRBV3-1/TRBV3-2,TRBD2,TRBJ2-1
CAWSVGDSSLNTEAFF,TGTGCCTGGAGTGTGGGGGACAGTAGCCTGAACACTGAAGCTTTCTTT,.,TRBV30,TRBD1,TRBJ1-1
CASSAGQGARYTF,TGTGCCAGCAGCGCCGGACAGGGGGCAAGGTACACCTTC,once,TRBV11-2,TRBD1,TRBJ1-2
CASSPGQGANEQFF,TGTGCCAGCAGTCCGGGGCAGGGGGCGAATGAGCAGTTCTTC,few,TRBV6-5,TRBD1,TRBJ2-1
CASSLGLAGDLGELFF,TGTGCCAGCAGCTTGGGGCTAGCGGGGGATCTCGGGGAGCTGTTTTTT,.,TRBV5-6,TRBD2,TRBJ2-2
CASSKEDRGWYTEAFF,TGTGCCAGCAGCAAGGAGGACAGGGGATGGTACACTGAAGCTTTCTTT,.,TRBV21-1,.,TRBJ1-1
CASSRRQGARGYTF,TGTGCCAGCAGTCGCCGACAGGGGGCGCGAGGCTACACCTTC,once,TRBV6-5,TRBD1,TRBJ1-2
CASSETGQKSQHF,TGTGCCAGCAGTGAAACGGGACAAAAATCCCAGCATTTT,.,TRBV2,.,TRBJ1-5
CACAGGGDNEQFF,TGTGCCTGCGCTGGGGGAGGAGACAATGAGCAGTTCTTC,.,TRBV30,.,TRBJ2-1
CASSLSLRTGELFF,TGTGCCAGCAGCTTAAGTCTCAGGACCGGGGAGCTGTTTTTT,few,TRBV7-8,.,TRBJ2-2
CASSLGSSGNTIYF,TGCGCCAGCAGCTTGGGGAGCTCTGGAAACACCATATATTTT,.,TRBV5-1,.,TRBJ1-3
CASSPPRGQTDTQYF,TGTGCCAGCAGCCCGCCTAGGGGGCAGACAGATACGCAGTATTTT,.,TRBV9,TRBD1,TRBJ2-3
CASSEGLVAYNEQFF,TGTGCCAGCAGTGAAGGATTAGTGGCCTACAATGAGCAGTTCTTC,once,TRBV6-1,.,TRBJ2-1
CASSLRQGGNTIYF,TGCGCCAGCAGCTTGCGACAGGGGGGAAACACCATATATTTT,.,TRBV5-1,TRBD1,TRBJ1-3
CASSPQLYGTDTQYF,TGTGCCAGCAGCCCCCAATTGTACGGGACAGATACGCAGTATTTT,.,TRBV9,.,TRBJ2-3
CASSPSGQTGYTF,TGTGCCAGCAGTCCTTCGGGACAGACCGGCTACACCTTC,.,TRBV14,TRBD1,TRBJ1-2
CASSLGQGRGYGYTF,TGTGCCAGCAGTTTAGGACAGGGTCGTGGCTATGGCTACACCTTC,.,TRBV28,TRBD1,TRBJ1-2
CASSRSGGYNEQFF,TGTGCCAGCAGCCGTAGCGGGGGGTACAATGAGCAGTTCTTC,once,TRBV27,TRBD2,TRBJ2-1
CAISGTGGSDEQYF,TGTGCCATCAGTGGGACAGGGGGTAGCGACGAGCAGTACTTC,.,TRBV10-3,TRBD1,TRBJ2-7
CAWSVGQGNNQPQHF,TGTGCCTGGAGTGTAGGGCAGGGGAACAATCAGCCCCAGCATTTT,.,TRBV30,.,TRBJ1-5
CASSYSSTGRGNQPQHF,TGTGCCAGCAGTTACTCCTCGACCGGGAGAGGCAATCAGCCCCAGCATTTT,.,TRBV6-2/TRBV6-3,.,TRBJ1-5
CASRRDSNTGELFF,TGTGCCAGCAGACGGGACTCCAACACCGGGGAGCTGTTTTTT,.,TRBV7-9,.,TRBJ2-2
CAWSGRRGPQSRYGYTF,TGTGCCTGGAGCGGGAGGCGCGGGCCACAGAGTCGCTATGGCTACACCTTC,.,TRBV30,.,TRBJ1-2
CASSPGGRPGEKTQYF,TGTGCCAGCAGCCCTGGGGGTCGCCCAGGGGAGAAAACGCAGTATTTT,.,TRBV5-4,.,TRBJ2-3
CASSAQYNEQFF,TGTGCCAGCAGCGCCCAGTACAATGAGCAGTTCTTC,.,TRBV9,.,TRBJ2-1
CASSLEGARGTEAFF,TGTGCCAGCAGTCTGGAAGGGGCTCGCGGCACTGAAGCTTTCTTT,.,TRBV5-5,.,TRBJ1-1
CASSERQGAGDSYEQYF,TGCGCCAGCAGCGAGAGACAGGGGGCAGGCGACTCCTACGAGCAGTACTTC,.,TRBV4-1,TRBD1,TRBJ2-7
CAWSRTRNTGELFF,TGTGCCTGGAGCAGGACTAGGAACACCGGGGAGCTGTTTTTT,.,TRBV30,TRBD2,TRBJ2-2
CASSQDPSRVGGYTF,TGCGCCAGCAGCCAAGATCCCTCCAGGGTTGGGGGCTACACCTTC,.,TRBV4-3,.,TRBJ1-2
CASSQVEADSFGYTF,TGCGCCAGCAGCCAAGTTGAAGCGGACAGTTTTGGCTACACCTTC,.,TRBV4-1,.,TRBJ1-2
CASSLVQGMDAFF,TGTGCCAGCAGCTTAGTACAGGGAATGGACGCTTTCTTT,.,TRBV7-3,.,TRBJ1-1
CASHDRGPGTEAFF,TGTGCCAGCCATGACAGGGGGCCGGGTACTGAAGCTTTCTTT,.,TRBV27,TRBD1,TRBJ1-1
CASSYSPSGIHNEQFF,TGTGCCAGCAGTTACTCGCCTAGCGGTATTCACAATGAGCAGTTCTTC,once,TRBV6-5,TRBD2,TRBJ2-1
CASSPGDPYTDTQYF,TGTGCCAGCAGTCCCGGAGATCCGTACACAGATACGCAGTATTTT,.,TRBV25-1,.,TRBJ2-3
CASRLDRVNEQFF,TGTGCCAGCAGACTTGACAGGGTAAATGAGCAGTTCTTC,.,TRBV6-5,TRBD1,TRBJ2-1
CASSFSTSGRDPLYEQYF,TGTGCCAGCAGCTTCTCGACTAGCGGGAGGGACCCACTCTACGAGCAGTACTTC,.,TRBV7-8,TRBD2,TRBJ2-7
CASSNRLAGGPAGELFF,TGTGCCAGCAGTAACAGACTAGCGGGAGGGCCTGCGGGGGAGCTGTTTTTT,once,TRBV6-2/TRBV6-3,TRBD2,TRBJ2-2
CASSTSGSGYTF,TGTGCCAGTAGTACGTCAGGGTCCGGCTACACCTTC,.,TRBV19,.,TRBJ1-2
CASSPNRVEAFF,TGTGCCAGCAGCCCGAACAGGGTTGAAGCTTTCTTT,.,TRBV14,.,TRBJ1-1